This T cell receptor (beta chain) appears in the sequencing data of a study of T cell responses to AZD1222 COVID-19 vaccine. Findings and limits, study-wide: Donors were largely white British and mainly female; clonal diversity was possibly underestimated. Reports say nearly half of spike-specific TCRs go after unmutated variant regions.

The table came from immunoSEQ multiplex PCR; TCRdb's copy has only in-frame clones and leaves some out. The sample comprises 100,000 to 150,000 clones, more than 75% of which are singletons, and around 0.98% rests with the top ten. On this clone: Its antigen is currently unknown.

Per the germline V gene, CDR1 is MDHEN and CDR2 is SYDVKM. The CDR3 sequence is 14 residues long. V shed 2 bases and J shed 5 bases, with 12 bases lying between them. The rearrangement joins TRBV28 to TRBJ1-2; tentative D call: TRBD1 (5 bases). The sample in question was peripheral blood, obtained 28 days after the second AZD1222 dose. The receptor was isolated from an adult who received the AZD1222 COVID-19 vaccine. CDR3 in amino acids: CASSLTGVGYGYTF. The CDR3 DNA follows: TGTGCCAGCAGTTTAACAGGAGTGGGATATGGCTACACCTTC.